A selection of T cell receptor beta chains follows, all from one sample in a study of blood T cell repertoires in COVID-19. Method: immunoSEQ multiplex PCR; TCRdb's copy keeps in-frame clones and lacks some. The sample holds about 280,000 clones, 90% seen once. The specimen sequenced was PBMCs or T cells enriched from blood (not recorded which). The receptors here all came from a woman aged 18-35 years with acute COVID-19. The CDR3 runs from the conserved cysteine through the conserved F or W. Each record gives: J gene, clone size, V gene, D gene, CDR3 DNA, CDR3 protein. D genes are given only for firm matches. Size is omitted from some rows. Given values are once, few, many or a class for expanded clones.

TRBJ2-1 | - | TRBV4-3 | - | TGCGCCAGCCGAAACAGGGTGCGCATCAATGAGCAGTTCTTC | CASRNRVRINEQFF
TRBJ1-5 | - | TRBV3-1/TRBV3-2 | - | TGTGCCAGCAGCCAAGCGAGTCAGCCCCAGCATTTT | CASSQASQPQHF
TRBJ2-2 | - | TRBV5-1 | - | TGCGCCAGCAGCCCCAGGGTCGGCACCGGGGAGCTGTTTTTT | CASSPRVGTGELFF
TRBJ1-1 | - | TRBV27 | - | TGTGCCAGCAGCAAACAGGGGAACACTGAAGCTTTCTTT | CASSKQGNTEAFF
TRBJ2-1 | - | TRBV3-1/TRBV3-2 | TRBD2 | TGTGCCAGCAGCCTTTACACCGGGACTAGCTCCTACAATGAGCAGTTCTTC | CASSLYTGTSSYNEQFF
TRBJ1-2 | - | TRBV15 | - | TGTGCCACCAGCAGAGATTCGGCGGCGGTCTATGGCTACACCTTC | CATSRDSAAVYGYTF
TRBJ2-1 | few | TRBV10-3 | TRBD2 | TGTGCCATCAGTGAACTAGCGGGAGGTCCAAATGAGCAGTTCTTC | CAISELAGGPNEQFF
TRBJ1-1 | - | TRBV5-5 | - | TGTGCCAGCAGCTTGGTTACGGGTTCGAACACTGAAGCTTTCTTT | CASSLVTGSNTEAFF
TRBJ2-7 | - | TRBV18 | - | TGTGCCAGCTCACCACGCCAGGGGACCCACGGCTACGAGCAGTACTTC | CASSPRQGTHGYEQYF
TRBJ2-2 | - | TRBV7-6 | TRBD2 | TGTGCCAGCAGCGCGACTAGCGGGAGGGCCACCGGGGAGCTGTTTTTT | CASSATSGRATGELFF
TRBJ2-1 | - | TRBV19 | - | TGTGCCAGTAGTATGGACAGCACCTACAATGAGCAGTTCTTC | CASSMDSTYNEQFF
TRBJ2-7 | - | TRBV27 | TRBD2 | TGTGCCAGCAGTTCACGACTTTCTAGCGGGGGAAACTCCGAGCAGTACTTC | CASSSRLSSGGNSEQYF
TRBJ1-6 | - | TRBV6-5 | TRBD1 | TGTGCCAGCAGTAGGGACAGGGGTTATAATTCACCCCTCCACTTT | CASSRDRGYNSPLHF
TRBJ2-2 | - | TRBV24-1 | TRBD2 | TGTGCCACCAGTGATCCAGGACTAGCGGGAGGATGGGGCGGGGAGCTGTTTTTT | CATSDPGLAGGWGGELFF
TRBJ2-3 | - | TRBV3-1/TRBV3-2 | - | TGTGCCAGCAGCCCGGGACAACCTAATACGCAGTATTTT | CASSPGQPNTQYF
TRBJ2-2 | - | TRBV5-1 | TRBD2 | TGCGCCAGCAGCCTCCCGGGACTAGCGGGGGTTACAAGCTCCACCGGGGAGCTGTTTTTT | CASSLPGLAGVTSSTGELFF
TRBJ2-5 | once | TRBV7-9 | TRBD1 | TGTGCCAGCAGCTTCGAACTTGACAGGGCCGGGGAGACCCAGTACTTC | CASSFELDRAGETQYF
TRBJ2-7 | - | TRBV7-2 | TRBD2 | TGTGCCAGCAGCCTAACATTTTCCAGCGGGAGAACGGGGGAGCAGTACTTC | CASSLTFSSGRTGEQYF
TRBJ2-5 | - | TRBV2 | TRBD1 | TGTGCCAGCGGGAAAAGGACAGGGGCCTCGTACCAAGAGACCCAGTACTTC | CASGKRTGASYQETQYF
TRBJ1-4 | - | TRBV6-1 | TRBD1 | TGTGCCAGCAGTGAAGCGGGGACAGGGCGCACTAATGAAAAACTGTTTTTT | CASSEAGTGRTNEKLFF
TRBJ1-2 | once | TRBV6-5 | - | TGTGCCAGCAGTCAACAGGAGAACTATGGCTACACCTTC | CASSQQENYGYTF
TRBJ2-1 | - | TRBV7-2 | - | TGTGCCAGCAGCTTCCGGGAGTGGTCCTACAATGAGCAGTTCTTC | CASSFREWSYNEQFF
TRBJ2-7 | - | TRBV6-5 | TRBD1 | TGTGCCAGCAGAGCCCGGACAGGGGGAGGGTACGAGCAGTACTTC | CASRARTGGGYEQYF
TRBJ2-2 | - | TRBV4-1 | - | TGCGCCAGCAGCCAAGGAGGGTGGACAGACACCGGGGAGCTGTTTTTT | CASSQGGWTDTGELFF
TRBJ2-1 | - | TRBV19 | - | TGTGCCAGAATGAGCCCCCTTTTGGGGGGAGCCTCCACTTCCCGCTACAATGAGCAGTTCTTC | CARMSPLLGGASTSRYNEQFF
TRBJ1-5 | - | TRBV3-1/TRBV3-2 | - | TGTGCCAGCAGCCAAACGCGAAATCAGCCCCAGCATTTT | CASSQTRNQPQHF
TRBJ2-2 | - | TRBV12-3/TRBV12-4 | - | TGTGCCAGCACTCGGGGAAACACCGGGGAGCTGTTTTTT | CASTRGNTGELFF
TRBJ1-1 | - | TRBV20-1 | TRBD1 | TGCAGTGCTAGTGCCGGGACAGGCGCTTTCTTT | CSASAGTGAFF
TRBJ2-7 | - | TRBV27 | - | TGTGCCAGCAGTCGAGGCATCGGGACTCAGTACGTTGAGCAGTACTTC | CASSRGIGTQYVEQYF
TRBJ2-2 | - | TRBV18 | TRBD1 | TGTGCCAGCTCAGACAGGGCTCCCCCGAACACCGGGGAGCTGTTTTTT | CASSDRAPPNTGELFF
TRBJ2-1 | - | TRBV27 | TRBD1 | TGTGCCAGCAGGAAACCGGGACAGGGAAACAATGAGCAGTTCTTC | CASRKPGQGNNEQFF
TRBJ2-5 | - | TRBV24-1 | - | TGTGCCACCAGTGACAGAGAGACCCAGTACTTC | CATSDRETQYF
TRBJ1-1 | - | TRBV6-5 | - | TGTGCCAGCAGTTACCAGCCGTCAGGCACTGAAGCTTTCTTT | CASSYQPSGTEAFF
TRBJ1-2 | - | TRBV27 | TRBD1 | TGTGCCAGCCAAACGAGACAGGGGACAGGCTACACCTTC | CASQTRQGTGYTF
TRBJ1-4 | few | TRBV5-6 | TRBD1 | TGTGCCAGCAGCCATCAGACAGGGTTTCGGGAAAAACTGTTTTTT | CASSHQTGFREKLFF
TRBJ2-3 | once | TRBV6-1 | - | TGTGCCAGCAGTGAATCAGGCACTCGGGGTACGCAGTATTTT | CASSESGTRGTQYF
TRBJ2-1 | - | TRBV10-1 | TRBD2 | TGCGCCAGCAGTGAGTCGCTAGCGGGAGTTGAGCAGTTCTTC | CASSESLAGVEQFF
TRBJ1-2 | - | TRBV15 | - | TGTGCCACCAGCAGAGAGGGTGCAGGGGCGCCTGGCTACACCTTC | CATSREGAGAPGYTF
TRBJ2-3 | - | TRBV5-1 | - | TGCGCCAGCAGCTTGGGACAGCGCACAGATACGCAGTATTTT | CASSLGQRTDTQYF
TRBJ1-4 | - | TRBV7-9 | - | TGTGCCAGCAGCAATCAGGGGCTACGGGGCGAAAAACTGTTTTTT | CASSNQGLRGEKLFF
TRBJ2-1 | - | TRBV19 | TRBD2 | TGTGCCAGTAGTACCGGGACTAGAGACGATGAGCAGTTCTTC | CASSTGTRDDEQFF
TRBJ2-5 | - | TRBV6-2/TRBV6-3 | - | TGTGCCAGCAGCTCCGCCGGGGGTGAAGAGACCCAGTACTTC | CASSSAGGEETQYF
TRBJ2-2 | - | TRBV18 | TRBD2 | TGTGCCAGCTCACCACAGTCTCTAGCGGGAGTCGGGGTCGGGGAGCTGTTTTTT | CASSPQSLAGVGVGELFF
TRBJ2-7 | - | TRBV24-1 | TRBD2 | TGTGCCACCAGTGATGCTACTAGCGGGTCCTACGAGCAGTACTTC | CATSDATSGSYEQYF
TRBJ1-1 | - | TRBV10-1 | - | TGCGCCAGCAGTGAGTCGTTGGGACAGAACACTGAAGCTTTCTTT | CASSESLGQNTEAFF
TRBJ1-1 | once | TRBV4-1 | - | TGCGCCAGCAGCCAGTCTAAGACGGGCACTGAAGCTTTCTTT | CASSQSKTGTEAFF
TRBJ2-6 | - | TRBV7-8 | - | TGTGCCAGCAGCGCGTCAGGGTTTGGGGCCAACGTCCTGACTTTC | CASSASGFGANVLTF
TRBJ2-1 | - | TRBV7-6 | TRBD2 | TGTGCCAGCAGCTTACCCTTTAGCGGGTCAGGGAATGAGCAGTTCTTC | CASSLPFSGSGNEQFF
TRBJ2-2 | - | TRBV19 | - | TGTGCCAGTAACCACAACCACGGGGAGCTGTTTTTT | CASNHNHGELFF
TRBJ2-1 | - | TRBV27 | - | TGTGCCAGCAGTTTTGGAGGGACCAACAATGAGCAGTTCTTC | CASSFGGTNNEQFF
TRBJ1-4 | - | TRBV3-1/TRBV3-2 | - | TGTGCCAGCAGCCAATACCCAGGGGTGTGGGAAAAACTGTTTTTT | CASSQYPGVWEKLFF
TRBJ1-2 | - | TRBV19 | TRBD1 | TGTGCCAGTAGTAAGGACAGGGGACTAGACTATGGCTACACCTTC | CASSKDRGLDYGYTF
TRBJ2-1 | - | TRBV19 | TRBD2 | TGTGCCAGTAGACTGCCTTCGGGAGGAATGGATGAGCAGTTCTTC | CASRLPSGGMDEQFF
TRBJ2-1 | - | TRBV18 | - | TGTGCCAGCTCACCTAGCAGAGGCTCCTACAATGAGCAGTTCTTC | CASSPSRGSYNEQFF
TRBJ2-1 | few | TRBV7-2 | TRBD1 | TGTGCCAGCAGCTCCCCGTTGGGCAGGGGGTCGGATGAGCAGTTCTTC | CASSSPLGRGSDEQFF
TRBJ2-6 | - | TRBV3-1/TRBV3-2 | TRBD2 | TGTGCCAGCAGCCAAGAAGGTCTAGCGGGCCGCTCTGGGGCCAACGTCCTGACTTTC | CASSQEGLAGRSGANVLTF
TRBJ1-5 | - | TRBV19 | TRBD1 | TGTGCCAGTATAGGACAGGGACATCAGCCCCAGCATTTT | CASIGQGHQPQHF